Presented here are 11 T cell receptor beta chains from one specimen sequenced in a study of T cells in Graves' hyperthyroidism and ophthalmopathy. There were TCR beta CDR3 regions amplified from RNA transcripts. RT-PCR in the first round (using the HTBI primer set) targeted the TCR CDR3. TCRdb reanalysed the multiplex PCR reads using MiXCR and keeps one entry per CDR3 protein. The sample has hundreds of thousands of distinct CDR3 sequences; roughly 45% are singletons. Sequenced: peripheral blood or thyroid tissue (not recorded which). These receptors came from an adult man with Graves' disease, either hyperthyroidism or ophthalmopathy (not recorded which).

The J gene is TRBJ2-7, the V gene TRBV20-1; TRBD1 or TRBD2 may be the D gene (5 bases each). This CDR3 has 14 amino acids. Per the germline V gene, CDR1 is DFQATT and CDR2 is SNEGSKA (reference sequence). With 0 bases removed from V and 4 bases from J, the gap between germline ends came to 13 bases. The CDR3 reads CSARDSGTEYEQYF. The CDR3, as DNA: TGCAGTGCTAGAGATTCCGGGACGGAGTACGAGCAGTACTTC.

In its sample, this clonotype was seen many times. This sequence joins TRBV7-9 and TRBJ1-1, with D perhaps matching TRBD1 (6 bases). Germline V gene data show CDR1 as SEHNR and CDR2 as FQNEAQ (reference sequence). Trimming pared 5 bases from V and 1 base from J, leaving 11 bases between. The CDR3 consists of 14 residues. CDR3 in amino acids: CASSIQGPNTEAFF. CDR3 sequence (DNA): TGTGCCAGCAGCATACAGGGCCCGAACACTGAAGCTTTCTTT. Drawing the rest from reference TRBV7-9 and TRBJ1-1, the complete variable domain is DTGVSQNPRHKITKRGQNVTFRCDPISEHNRLYWYRQTLGQGPEFLTYFQNEAQLEKSRLLSDRFSAERPKGSFSTLEIQRTEQGDSAMYLCASSIQGPNTEAFFGQGTRLTVV.

This clonotype was recorded a few times. The chain has TRBV7-9 and TRBJ1-2; D is undetermined. CDR1 SEHNR and CDR2 FQNEAQ come from the germline V gene (reference sequence). CDR3 length: 12 amino acids. Trimming cost V 6 bases and J 2 bases, with 7 bases left between them. The chain's CDR3 is CASSRDNYGYTF. CDR3 in DNA: TGTGCCAGCAGTCGCGACAACTATGGCTACACCTTC.

This chain uses TRBV25-1 with TRBJ2-6, with D perhaps matching TRBD1 or TRBD2 (5 bases each). There are 14 residues in the CDR3. Germline V gene sequence: CDR1 MGHDK, CDR2 SYGVNS. V dropped 9 bases and J dropped 1 base, with 10 bases sitting between them. CDR3 sequence (DNA): TGTGCCAGTAGATGGGGGTCTGGGGCCAACGTCCTGACTTTC. Protein: CASRWGSGANVLTF.

This clonotype was counted once. V and J are TRBV2 and TRBJ2-7; no firm D call. Trimming removed 6 bases at V and 7 bases at J, with 19 bases between. Germline assignment: CDR1 SNHLY and CDR2 FYNNEI. The CDR3 contains 14 residues. CDR3 in amino acids: CASSPGPQGQEQYF. In nucleotides, the CDR3 is TGTGCCAGCAGCCCAGGTCCCCAAGGGCAGGAGCAGTACTTC.

This clonotype was picked up many times. The rearrangement uses TRBV5-5 and TRBJ1-5; TRBD1 might be the D (5 bases). The germline V gene encodes CDR1 SGHKS and CDR2 YYEKEE (reference sequence). The CDR3 consists of 13 residues. V was pared by 4 bases and J by 7 bases, with 12 bases between. For the CDR3, the DNA is TGTGCCAGCAGCACCAGGGTTGAGCAGCCCCAGCATTTT. Translation: CASSTRVEQPQHF.

The gene calls are TRBV5-1 and TRBJ1-6; D unclear. The germline V gene has CDR1 SGHRS and CDR2 YFSETQ. CDR3 length: 14 amino acids. The V and J ends lost 2 bases and 7 bases respectively, with 10 bases between them. The CDR3 bases are TGCGCCAGCAGCTTTCCGGGAGCAAATTCACCCCTCCACTTT. Protein sequence: CASSFPGANSPLHF.

This clonotype occurred many times. The V call is TRBV7-9, the J call TRBJ1-2, with D perhaps TRBD1 (6 bases). This CDR3 is 15 amino acids long. Trimming shortened V by 5 bases and J by 1 base, and 14 bases separated the two germline ends. Germline V gene sequence: CDR1 SEHNR, CDR2 FQNEAQ (reference sequence). CDR3 loop: CASSNWDTDNYGYTF. The CDR3 bases are TGTGCCAGCAGCAACTGGGACACCGATAACTATGGCTACACCTTC.

The chain recombines TRBV2 with TRBJ1-4; D is unclear. From germline, CDR1 is SNHLY and CDR2 FYNNEI. V was pared by 2 bases and J by 7 bases, with 11 bases between. This CDR3 has 14 amino acids. The CDR3 here is CASSEQANTEKLFF. CDR3 sequence (DNA): TGTGCCAGCAGTGAACAGGCGAACACTGAAAAACTGTTTTTT.

This clonotype appeared many times. The genes are TRBV12-3 or TRBV12-4 and TRBJ2-7; D is uncertain. Trimming removed 5 bases from V and 2 bases from J, with 10 bases in between. The CDR3 totals 13 residues. Here the CDR3 reads CASSLGTPYEQYF. CDR3 nucleotide sequence: TGTGCCAGCAGTCTCGGCACGCCCTACGAGCAGTACTTC.

This clonotype was counted a single time. The J gene is TRBJ1-5, the V gene TRBV19, with D unresolved. This CDR3 comprises 15 residues. V shed 9 bases and J shed 4 bases, with 19 bases lying between them. The germline V gene encodes CDR1 LNHDA and CDR2 SQIVND (reference sequence). CDR3 residues: CASSPGPVGNQPQHF. The CDR3 DNA is TGTGCCAGCTCACCGGGCCCCGTTGGGAATCAGCCCCAGCATTTT. The full variable domain, its missing parts supplied by reference TRBV19 and TRBJ1-5, is DGGITQSPKYLFRKEGQNVTLSCEQNLNHDAMYWYRQDPGQGLRLIYYSQIVNDFQKGDIAEGYSVSREKKESFPLTVTSAQKNPTAFYLCASSPGPVGNQPQHFGDGTRLSIL.